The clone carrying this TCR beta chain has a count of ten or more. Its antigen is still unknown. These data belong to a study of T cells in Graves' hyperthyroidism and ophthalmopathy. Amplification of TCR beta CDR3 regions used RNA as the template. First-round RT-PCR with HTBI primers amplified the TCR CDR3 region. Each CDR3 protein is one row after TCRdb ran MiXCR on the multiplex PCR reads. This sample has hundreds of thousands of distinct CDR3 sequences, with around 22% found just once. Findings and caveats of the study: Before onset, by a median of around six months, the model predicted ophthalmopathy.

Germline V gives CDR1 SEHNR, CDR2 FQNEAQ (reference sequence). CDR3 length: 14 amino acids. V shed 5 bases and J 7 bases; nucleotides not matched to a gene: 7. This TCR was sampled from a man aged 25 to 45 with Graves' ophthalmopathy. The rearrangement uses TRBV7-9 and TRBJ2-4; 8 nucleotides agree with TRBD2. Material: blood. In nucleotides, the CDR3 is TGTGCCAGCAGCCTCCCGGGACTAGAGAACATTCAGTACTTC. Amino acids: CASSLPGLENIQYF. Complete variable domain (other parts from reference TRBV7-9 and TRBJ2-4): DTGVSQNPRHKITKRGQNVTFRCDPISEHNRLYWYRQTLGQGPEFLTYFQNEAQLEKSRLLSDRFSAERPKGSFSTLEIQRTEQGDSAMYLCASSLPGLENIQYFGAGTRLSVL.